The 16 T cell receptor beta chains given below trace back to one sample, sequenced in a study of blood T cell repertoires in COVID-19. The assay was immunoSEQ multiplex PCR, and TCRdb's table has in-frame clones only and misses some. The sample has around 250,000 clones; about four fifths are singletons. Sequenced: peripheral blood. The receptors shown here come from a man older than 75 with acute or convalescent COVID-19.

The J gene is TRBJ1-3, the V gene TRBV5-1; 7 nucleotides match TRBD1. With 4 bases clipped from V and 3 bases from J, the junction kept 7 bases outside the gene matches. The germline V gene encodes CDR1 SGHRS and CDR2 YFSETQ. The CDR3 has 15 amino acids. As DNA, the CDR3 is TGCGCCAGCAGCCCTTCAGGGGGTTATGGAAACACCATATATTTT. It translates to CASSPSGGYGNTIYF.

This clone was seen a few times. The J gene is TRBJ1-5, the V gene TRBV3-1 (or the pseudogene TRBV3-2); D is uncertain. V gave up 1 base and J gave up 5 bases, with 6 bases separating them. The V gene's germline CDR1 is LGHDT and CDR2 YNNKEL (reference sequence). This CDR3 is built from 13 residues. In DNA, the CDR3 is TGTGCCAGCAGCCAAGGACACGATCAGCCCCAGCATTTT. This gives the protein CASSQGHDQPQHF.

DNA of the CDR3: TGTGCCAGCACCCAGTACAATGAGCAGTTCTTC. Translated: CASTQYNEQFF. This chain uses TRBV7-2 with TRBJ2-1; D unclear. This CDR3 has 11 amino acids. The V gene lost 7 bases and the J gene lost 4 bases, with 5 bases spanning the gap. Germline V gives CDR1 SGHTA, CDR2 FQGNSA.

V is TRBV24-1 and J is TRBJ1-5; 10 bases are shared with TRBD1. The germline V gene has CDR1 KGHDR and CDR2 SFDVKD. This CDR3 comprises 15 residues. V shed 6 bases, J shed 2 bases, and the junction held 3 bases outside the gene matches. CDR3 coding DNA: TGTGCCACCAGTTCCGGGACAGGGGGCAATCAGCCCCAGCATTTT. Translating gives CATSSGTGGNQPQHF.

The chain has TRBV28 and TRBJ1-5; D possibly corresponds to TRBD1 (5 bases). CDR3 length: 14 amino acids. Trimming shortened V by 8 bases and J by 7 bases, and 18 bases separated the two germline ends. The germline gives CDR1 MDHEN, CDR2 SYDVKM. In DNA, the CDR3 is TGTGCCAGCTTGCGGGACCCCGAGGGACAGCCCCAGCATTTT. This sequence encodes CASLRDPEGQPQHF.

This chain links TRBV7-2 with TRBJ2-5; 11 nucleotides match TRBD2. Trimming took 0 bases from V and 2 from J; bases not matched to a gene: 2. CDR1 and CDR2 (germline): SGHTA, FQGNSA. The CDR3 is 16 amino acids. CDR3 sequence: CASSLAWTSGQETQYF. DNA for the CDR3: TGTGCCAGCAGCTTAGCTTGGACTAGCGGGCAAGAGACCCAGTACTTC.

V gene TRBV2 combines with J gene TRBJ1-4; 8 bases agree with TRBD1. Unmatched junction bases numbered 9, after V lost 0 bases and J lost 3 bases. CDR3 size: 18 residues. CDR1 and CDR2 (germline): SNHLY, FYNNEI. CDR3 protein: CASSEAQGQGASNEKLFF. The CDR3 DNA is TGTGCCAGCAGTGAAGCCCAAGGACAGGGAGCCTCTAATGAAAAACTGTTTTTT.

This clone is a singleton in its sample. V gene TRBV5-8 combines with J gene TRBJ2-7; D unclear. The CDR3 totals 13 residues. Germline values: CDR1 SGHTS, CDR2 YDEGEE. The V end lost 2 bases, the J end lost 3 bases, and 9 bases lay between the germline ends. The CDR3 sequence is CASSFGWNYEQYF. For the CDR3, the DNA is TGTGCCAGCAGCTTCGGGTGGAACTACGAGCAGTACTTC.

DNA for the CDR3: TGCGCCAGCAGCTTGATTCTTGAGACCCAGTACTTC. It is translated as CASSLILETQYF. The chain employs TRBV5-1 and TRBJ2-5; the D is unclear. From germline, CDR1 is SGHRS and CDR2 YFSETQ. With 1 base removed from V and 5 bases from J, the gap between germline ends came to 6 bases. The CDR3 loop spans 12 amino acids.

This sequence joins TRBV11-2 and TRBJ1-2, with D possibly matching TRBD1 (5 bases). Trimming pared 5 bases from V and 5 bases from J, leaving 21 bases between. Germline V gene sequence: CDR1 SGHAT, CDR2 FQNNGV. The CDR3 has 16 amino acids. The chain's CDR3 is CASSVVDTLPSYGYTF. The CDR3 nucleotides are TGTGCCAGCAGCGTAGTGGACACTTTACCTTCTTATGGCTACACCTTC.

V is TRBV29-1 and J is TRBJ2-2; 11 bases fit TRBD2. Germline lookup yields CDR1 SQVTM and CDR2 ANQGSEA. This CDR3 has 13 residues. As DNA, the CDR3 is TGCACCGGGACTAGCGGTGCCACCGGGGAGCTGTTTTTT. It codes for CTGTSGATGELFF.

This clone was counted a few times. The rearrangement joins TRBV2 to TRBJ1-5, with 7 bases matching TRBD1. Germline values: CDR1 SNHLY, CDR2 FYNNEI. V lost 0 bases to trimming and J lost 0 bases; unmatched junction nucleotides: 11. This CDR3 region has 19 residues. In nucleotides, the CDR3 is TGTGCCAGCAGTGAAGCGCGAGGGGGCCGATCGTATAGCAATCAGCCCCAGCATTTT. It yields the protein CASSEARGGRSYSNQPQHF.

The chain uses TRBV3-1 (or the pseudogene TRBV3-2) and TRBJ2-3; 7 nucleotides align to TRBD2. This CDR3 contains 17 residues. Trimming cost V 1 base and J 0 bases; bases outside gene matches: 7. CDR1 and CDR2 (germline): LGHDT, YNNKEL (reference sequence). CDR3 protein: CASSQGTGGSSTDTQYF. The CDR3 DNA sequence: TGTGCCAGCAGCCAAGGGACGGGGGGTTCTAGCACAGATACGCAGTATTTT.

The chain combines TRBV5-7 with TRBJ2-5, with D possibly TRBD1 on 5 matching bases. TRBV5-7 counts as an open reading frame of uncertain function. This CDR3 contains 17 residues. Between the trimmed V and J ends, which lost 6 bases and 1 base, there was a span of 22 bases. CDR3 sequence reads: CASIGQGQPKTQETQYF. In DNA form, the CDR3 reads TGTGCCAGCATCGGACAAGGGCAGCCAAAGACCCAAGAGACCCAGTACTTC.

This clone came up once. This rearrangement joins TRBV24-1 to TRBJ2-1; TRBD2 aligns across 8 bases. Germline loops: CDR1 KGHDR, CDR2 SFDVKD. Trimming removed 9 bases from V and 7 bases from J; junction bases left unmatched: 13. The CDR3 length is 15 residues. CDR3 bases: TGTGCCACCGCAAAGCGCGGGGGGAAAGGGAATGAGCAGTTCTTC. The encoded protein is CATAKRGGKGNEQFF.

The chain joins TRBV19 to TRBJ2-2; tentatively, D is TRBD2 (7 bases). Germline CDR1 and CDR2: LNHDA and SQIVND (reference sequence). The CDR3 extends over 15 amino acids. V dropped 7 bases and J dropped 5 bases, with 17 bases sitting between them. CDR3 bases: TGTGCCAGTACCCCCGGGGGGCTGGGAACCGGGGAGCTGTTTTTT. As protein: CASTPGGLGTGELFF.